These 32 T cell receptor beta chains share one sample of origin, sequenced in a study of identical twins. TCRdb passed the 5' RACE reads through MiXCR, listing each CDR3 protein once. The data show 300,000 to 400,000 distinct CDR3 sequences, about 12% seen once. These data are also associated with another study on yellow fever vaccine responses in identical twins.

The sequencing input was CD8+ T cells sorted from blood. The receptors were sampled from a woman aged 18-35 years in good health.

This clonotype was detected many times. This chain uses TRBV10-3 with TRBJ2-5; TRBD1 aligns across 9 bases. Looked up from germline, CDR1 is ENHRY and CDR2 is SYGVKD. The CDR3 runs 16 residues. V trimming: 3 bases; J trimming: 4 bases; junction bases outside the gene matches: 9. The CDR3 nucleotides are TGTGCCATCAGTGATGCCTCGGAGGACAGGGGAGAGACCCAGTACTTC. It encodes CAISDASEDRGETQYF.

This clonotype was counted between two and nine times. This rearrangement joins TRBV20-1 to TRBJ1-3, with D possibly being TRBD1 (5 bases). This CDR3 is built from 14 residues. CDR1 DFQATT and CDR2 SNEGSKA come from the germline V gene (reference sequence). Trimming cost V 1 base and J 4 bases, with 11 bases left between them. As DNA, the CDR3 is TGCAGTGCTAGAGCCCCGGGACGAGGAAACACCATATATTTT. This sequence encodes CSARAPGRGNTIYF.

The chain has TRBV2 and TRBJ1-4; 8 bases are shared with TRBD1. The CDR3 has 16 amino acids. J was trimmed by 8 bases and V by 2 bases; bases with no gene match: 10. Germline V gene sequence: CDR1 SNHLY, CDR2 FYNNEI. The chain's CDR3 is CASSESPGGAGEKLFF. The CDR3 bases are TGTGCCAGCAGTGAAAGCCCAGGGGGCGCGGGGGAAAAACTGTTTTTT.

The V call is TRBV12-3 or TRBV12-4, the J call TRBJ2-3; tentatively, D is TRBD2 (6 bases). V lost 3 bases and J 6 bases, leaving 13 bases between the germline ends. This CDR3 has 14 residues. CDR3 residues: CASSFSTSIDTQYF. CDR3 DNA: TGTGCCAGCAGTTTTAGTACTAGCATCGATACGCAGTATTTT.

This clonotype was detected many times. This chain joins TRBV9 and TRBJ2-7, with D perhaps assigned TRBD1 or TRBD2 (5 bases each). The germline CDR1 and CDR2 sequences are SGDLS and YYNGEE. There are 11 residues in the CDR3. The V end was cut by 7 bases, the J end by 6 bases, with 11 bases between. The CDR3: CASGGTLEQYF. Here the CDR3 DNA reads TGTGCCAGCGGTGGGACCCTCGAGCAGTACTTC.

The chain recombines TRBV5-1 with TRBJ2-3, with D perhaps TRBD1 or TRBD2 (6 bases each). V lost 4 bases to trimming and J lost 0 bases, with 18 bases between them. The CDR3 has 17 amino acids. The germline CDR1 and CDR2 sequences are SGHRS and YFSETQ. The CDR3 spells CASSPRGRGPSTDTQYF. CDR3 in DNA: TGCGCCAGCAGCCCCCGAGGCCGGGGGCCTAGCACAGATACGCAGTATTTT.

This chain links TRBV5-5 with TRBJ2-3, with 11 bases lining up with TRBD2. The CDR3 is made up of 16 amino acids. V lost 4 bases, J lost 4 bases, and 8 bases stayed unmatched. Per the germline V gene, CDR1 is SGHKS and CDR2 is YYEKEE (reference sequence). For the CDR3, the DNA is TGTGCCAGCAGCCCGTTAGCGGGGGGGCTGCCAGATACGCAGTATTTT. As protein: CASSPLAGGLPDTQYF.

This clonotype was recorded at least ten times. The chain employs TRBV20-1 and TRBJ2-1; D remains ambiguous. Between the trimmed V and J ends, which lost 2 bases and 0 bases, there was a span of 8 bases. Germline lookup yields CDR1 DFQATT and CDR2 SNEGSKA (reference sequence). CDR3 length equals 14 residues. In DNA, the CDR3 is TGCAGTGCTAGACTACTGAGCTCCTACAATGAGCAGTTCTTC. It specifies CSARLLSSYNEQFF.

The chain links TRBV2 to TRBJ2-3; D might be TRBD2 (5 bases). The CDR3 runs to 16 residues. V was cut by 4 bases and J by 5 bases, with 19 bases left in between. The V gene's germline CDR1 is SNHLY and CDR2 FYNNEI. The CDR3 coding sequence is TGTGCCAGCAGTGTTGTGCCGGAGGACCCGGGAGATACGCAGTATTTT. This encodes CASSVVPEDPGDTQYF.

This rearrangement joins TRBV13 to TRBJ1-2; D is uncertain. Germline V lookup: CDR1 PRHDT, CDR2 FYEKMQ (reference sequence). This CDR3 contains 14 residues. The V end lost 0 bases, the J end lost 1 base, and 6 bases lay between the germline ends. CDR3 nucleotide sequence: TGTGCCAGCAGCTTAGGGCAGATTAACTATGGCTACACCTTC. It codes for CASSLGQINYGYTF.

This clonotype appeared a few times. The chain joins TRBV4-1 to TRBJ2-2; D call uncertain. Looked up from germline, CDR1 is MGHRA and CDR2 is YSYEKL. The CDR3 is 11 amino acids. With 4 bases removed from V and 9 bases from J, the gap between germline ends came to 6 bases. CDR3 bases: TGCGCCAGCAGCCCGCGGAGGGAGCTGTTTTTT. Protein sequence: CASSPRRELFF.

The CDR3 reads CASSYGQGWFF. The CDR3 nucleotides are TGCGCCAGCAGCTATGGACAGGGCTGGTTCTTC. The chain employs TRBV5-1 and TRBJ2-1; 8 positions match TRBD1. CDR1 and CDR2 from the germline V gene are SGHRS and YFSETQ. This CDR3 region has 11 residues. Trimming at V came to 3 bases and at J to 15 bases, leaving 5 bases not matched to a gene.

This clonotype was seen a few times. The V and J genes are TRBV7-9 and TRBJ1-2; TRBD1 matches 8 bases. Trimming cost V 5 bases and J 4 bases; bases outside gene matches: 9. This CDR3 comprises 15 residues. In germline, CDR1 is SEHNR, CDR2 FQNEAQ (reference sequence). The CDR3 DNA sequence: TGTGCCAGCAGCGCCCGCTCGACAGGGGCCTATGGCTACACCTTC. Translated: CASSARSTGAYGYTF.

Only a few counts were recorded for this clonotype. The chain uses TRBV10-3 and TRBJ2-3; 7 bases align to TRBD1. The CDR3 runs to 15 residues. V gave up 2 bases and J gave up 4 bases; unmatched junction bases: 6. Germline lookup yields CDR1 ENHRY and CDR2 SYGVKD. CDR3 DNA: TGTGCCATCAGTGAGCCAGGACAGGACGCAGATACGCAGTATTTT. Translation: CAISEPGQDADTQYF.

This clonotype was observed a few times. V and J are TRBV29-1 and TRBJ2-2; 8 bases fit TRBD1. V lost 4 bases and J lost 2; bases outside the gene matches: 12. The CDR3 covers 17 residues. Germline V gene sequence: CDR1 SQVTM, CDR2 ANQGSEA. CDR3: CSVGPVQGATNTGELFF. For the CDR3, the DNA is TGCAGCGTTGGACCGGTCCAGGGGGCAACCAACACCGGGGAGCTGTTTTTT.

The chain recombines TRBV2 with TRBJ2-5; 8 bases agree with TRBD1. V trimming: 8 bases; J trimming: 1 base; junction bases outside the gene matches: 3. CDR1 and CDR2 (germline): SNHLY, FYNNEI. The CDR3 totals 13 residues. CDR3 bases: TGTGCCAGCCATGGACAGGGCCAAGAGACCCAGTACTTC. This sequence encodes CASHGQGQETQYF.

This clonotype was counted only a few times. The rearrangement joins TRBV5-6 to TRBJ1-1, with 9 bases lining up with TRBD1. The J segment lost 1 base and the V segment lost 0 bases, leaving 10 bases of the junction unmatched. Germline CDR1 is SGHDT and CDR2 is YYEEEE. The CDR3 extends over 18 amino acids. The CDR3 sequence: CASSLAIGQGMANTEAFF. CDR3 sequence (DNA): TGTGCCAGCAGCTTGGCCATCGGACAGGGGATGGCGAACACTGAAGCTTTCTTT.

The sample holds a few counts of this clonotype. The V call is TRBV7-3, the J call TRBJ2-1; D is possibly TRBD2 (5 bases). The CDR3 is 16 residues long. V shed 4 bases and J shed 0 bases, with 13 bases lying between them. Germline V CDR1 and CDR2: SGHTA, FQGTGA. In nucleotides, the CDR3 is TGTGCCAGCAGCTATAGCGCGACCTCCTCCTACAATGAGCAGTTCTTC. Amino acids: CASSYSATSSYNEQFF.

The chain is built from TRBV27 and TRBJ2-5, with 10 bases identical to TRBD1. The junction had 6 bases not matched to a gene; V was cut back by 6 bases and J by 5 bases. The CDR3 runs 14 residues. Germline V CDR1 and CDR2: MNHEY, SMNVEV (reference sequence). CDR3 amino acids: CASSMTGGGETQYF. In DNA, the CDR3 is TGTGCCAGCAGCATGACAGGGGGCGGGGAGACCCAGTACTTC.

This clonotype was detected ten times or more. V and J are TRBV12-3 or TRBV12-4 and TRBJ2-2, with no clear D. V shed 1 base and J shed 6 bases, with 15 bases lying between them. CDR3 length: 16 amino acids. The DNA for the CDR3 is TGTGCCAGCAGTTTAGTCGAGTACATAGGAGCCGGGGAGCTGTTTTTT. Encoded protein: CASSLVEYIGAGELFF.

V usage is TRBV27 and J usage is TRBJ2-7; D is unclear. The CDR3 consists of 14 residues. Germline loops: CDR1 MNHEY, CDR2 SMNVEV (reference sequence). The germline V and J ends were trimmed by 0 bases and 3 bases, with 9 bases remaining between them. In nucleotides, the CDR3 is TGTGCCAGCAGTTTATCGAAGGGTAACTACGAGCAGTACTTC. Translated: CASSLSKGNYEQYF.

This clonotype was found a few times. This rearrangement joins TRBV7-9 to TRBJ2-6; no reliable D call. Germline V gene data show CDR1 as SEHNR and CDR2 as FQNEAQ (reference sequence). The V gene lost 4 bases and the J gene lost 4 bases, with 11 bases spanning the gap. The CDR3 extends over 15 amino acids. The CDR3 coding sequence is TGTGCCAGCAGCTCAGACTCCCGCGGGGCCAACGTCCTGACTTTC. It codes for CASSSDSRGANVLTF. The variable domain in full, with the rest retrieved from reference TRBV7-9 and TRBJ2-6, is DTGVSQNPRHKITKRGQNVTFRCDPISEHNRLYWYRQTLGQGPEFLTYFQNEAQLEKSRLLSDRFSAERPKGSFSTLEIQRTEQGDSAMYLCASSSDSRGANVLTFGAGSRLTVL.

This clonotype has only a few counts. The rearrangement joins TRBV28 to TRBJ2-1, with 8 bases aligning to TRBD2. With V trimmed by 7 bases and J by 8 bases, 4 bases remained unmatched. CDR3 size: 12 residues. Per the germline V gene, CDR1 is MDHEN and CDR2 is SYDVKM. The CDR3 here is CASTPGGDEQFF. CDR3 nucleotide sequence: TGTGCCAGCACCCCGGGGGGGGATGAGCAGTTCTTC. Looking up the rest from reference TRBV28 and TRBJ2-1 gives the full variable domain: DVKVTQSSRYLVKRTGEKVFLECVQDMDHENMFWYRQDPGLGLRLIYFSYDVKMKEKGDIPEGYSVSREKKERFSLILESASTNQTSMYLCASTPGGDEQFFGPGTRLTVL.

V and J are TRBV24-1 and TRBJ2-1; D ambiguous. Between the trimmed V and J ends, which lost 3 bases and 4 bases, there was a span of 6 bases. This CDR3 contains 13 residues. From germline, CDR1 is KGHDR and CDR2 SFDVKD. CDR3 region: CATSDPPYNEQFF. CDR3 DNA sequence: TGTGCCACCAGTGATCCCCCTTACAATGAGCAGTTCTTC.

This clonotype has only a few counts. V is TRBV6-1 and J is TRBJ2-3, with a tentative D call TRBD1 (6 bases). There are 15 residues in the CDR3. Trimming took 1 base from V and 1 from J, leaving 9 bases between them. The germline V gene has CDR1 MNHNS and CDR2 SASEGT. The DNA of the CDR3 is TGTGCCAGCAGTGAAGGGGGGCTCCGCACAGATACGCAGTATTTT. Protein sequence: CASSEGGLRTDTQYF.

This clonotype was found a few times. The chain carries TRBV6-1 and TRBJ2-7; no firm D call. Trimming took 6 bases from V and 6 from J, leaving 27 bases between them. The CDR3 spans 17 residues. Germline CDR1 is MNHNS and CDR2 is SASEGT. CDR3 coding DNA: TGTGCCAGCAGCCGCACCTATAGTCGGAAGGTCCCGACCGAGCAGTACGTC. It specifies CASSRTYSRKVPTEQYV.

This clonotype was seen repeatedly, ten times or more. V and J are TRBV12-3 or TRBV12-4 and TRBJ2-1, with TRBD1 matching 9 bases. This CDR3 region has 15 residues. After removal of 5 bases from V and 2 bases from J, the junction contained 4 bases not matched to a gene. The DNA for the CDR3 is TGTGCCAGCAGTCGGACAGGGGCGACCTACAATGAGCAGTTCTTC. Translation gives CASSRTGATYNEQFF.

The gene calls are TRBV5-1 and TRBJ2-3; TRBD2 might be the D (7 bases). Germline lookup yields CDR1 SGHRS and CDR2 YFSETQ. V shed 5 bases and J shed 5 bases, with 30 bases lying between them. The CDR3 has 19 residues. The CDR3 protein is CASRPGGLAGATLKDTQYF. The CDR3 nucleotides are TGCGCCAGCAGACCCGGGGGCTTGGCGGGAGCCACACTGAAAGATACGCAGTATTTT.

The chain joins TRBV6-5 to TRBJ1-4, with TRBD1 as a possible D gene (5 bases). This CDR3 region has 12 residues. Between the trimmed V and J ends, which lost 8 bases and 6 bases, there was a span of 10 bases. The germline V gene encodes CDR1 MNHEY and CDR2 SVGAGI. The DNA of the CDR3 is TGTGCCAGCGTGGGGCGGGATGAAAAACTGTTTTTT. This codes for CASVGRDEKLFF.

The chain carries TRBV19 and TRBJ2-1; 9 bases align to TRBD2. Looked up from germline, CDR1 is LNHDA and CDR2 is SQIVND (reference sequence). The CDR3 extends over 16 amino acids. Losses at the gene ends were 1 base for V and 4 bases for J; bases not matched to a gene: 5. The CDR3 sequence: CASSIVSGGIYNEQFF. In nucleotides, the CDR3 is TGTGCCAGTAGTATAGTTAGCGGGGGAATTTACAATGAGCAGTTCTTC. Full variable domain (missing parts from reference TRBV19 and TRBJ2-1): DGGITQSPKYLFRKEGQNVTLSCEQNLNHDAMYWYRQDPGQGLRLIYYSQIVNDFQKGDIAEGYSVSREKKESFPLTVTSAQKNPTAFYLCASSIVSGGIYNEQFFGPGTRLTVL.

The chain combines TRBV7-8 with TRBJ2-5, with D perhaps matching TRBD2 (6 bases). From germline, CDR1 is SGHVS and CDR2 FQNEAQ. The CDR3 is 15 residues long. V was shortened by 2 bases and J by 5 bases, with 15 bases between the two germline ends. As DNA, the CDR3 is TGTGCCAGCAGCTTACGACGGCGGGAAGGGGAGACCCAGTACTTC. Amino acid sequence: CASSLRRREGETQYF.

The sample holds a few counts of this clonotype. V usage is TRBV7-9 and J usage is TRBJ2-5; tentatively, D is TRBD1 (5 bases). CDR1 is SEHNR and CDR2 is FQNEAQ in the germline V gene (reference sequence). This CDR3 comprises 16 residues. The V end lost 3 bases, the J end lost 4 bases, and 18 bases lay between the germline ends. Here the CDR3 reads CASSFGDNIRGETQYF. Here the CDR3 DNA reads TGTGCCAGCAGCTTCGGAGACAACATTAGGGGAGAGACCCAGTACTTC.